Below are 29 T cell receptor beta chains sequenced from a single sample in a study of shared clonotypes between healthy human individuals. The method was immunoSEQ multiplex PCR; TCRdb's version includes in-frame clones alone and lacks a portion of them. The table records some 1.1 million clones, 70% to 85% of them present only once. The sample taken for sequencing was memory CD4+ T cells from PBMCs. The subset denotes: CD45RA-negative fraction. All receptors come from a man between 18 and 29 years old in good health. Some clones in this sample may be carry-over from other donors' samples.

This rearrangement joins TRBV2 to TRBJ1-4; 9 bases agree with TRBD1. The CDR3 sequence is 16 residues long. The germline V gene has CDR1 SNHLY and CDR2 FYNNEI. V dropped 6 bases and J dropped 5; count of bases not matched to a gene: 10. The CDR3 region has the DNA TGTGCCAGCAGCCTGACATGGACAGGGGTAAATGAAAAACTGTTTTTT. Encoded protein: CASSLTWTGVNEKLFF.

This rearrangement joins TRBV7-8 to TRBJ2-2; D may be TRBD1 (5 bases). The CDR3 has 16 amino acids. V was cut by 3 bases and J by 1 base, with 12 bases left in between. Germline V lookup: CDR1 SGHVS, CDR2 FQNEAQ. CDR3 in amino acids: CASSLTVEMNTGELFF. Here the CDR3 DNA reads TGTGCCAGCAGCTTGACAGTAGAGATGAACACCGGGGAGCTGTTTTTT.

A single count supports this clone. The chain is built from TRBV28 and TRBJ1-1, with D perhaps TRBD1 (5 bases). The V end lost 4 bases, the J end lost 6 bases, and 18 bases lay between the germline ends. From germline, CDR1 is MDHEN and CDR2 SYDVKM. This CDR3 has 15 residues. CDR3: CASSSPTRGGAEAFF. The CDR3 DNA sequence: TGTGCCAGCAGTTCTCCTACAAGGGGCGGCGCTGAAGCTTTCTTT.

This sequence joins TRBV4-2 and TRBJ2-1; 9 positions match TRBD1. J gave up 6 bases and V 0 bases, and 9 bases lay outside the gene matches. The CDR3 is made up of 17 amino acids. The V gene's germline CDR1 is LGHNA and CDR2 YNFKEQ. The DNA of the CDR3 is TGTGCCAGCAGCCAAGAATTGGACAGGGGCGGCTCCAATGAGCAGTTCTTC. This sequence encodes CASSQELDRGGSNEQFF.

This clone was counted only a few times. J is TRBJ1-2 and V is TRBV28, with D uncertain. Per germline, CDR1 MDHEN and CDR2 SYDVKM. The CDR3 has 12 amino acids. V lost 8 bases and J 7 bases, leaving 14 bases between the germline ends. CDR3 bases: TGTGCCAGCGGCTCGGGTAGGAGTGGCTACACCTTC. Its translation is CASGSGRSGYTF.

On this clone itself: Other DNA sequences in this sample translate to the same CDR3. The V gene is TRBV28, the J gene TRBJ2-5; perhaps TRBD1 as D (5 bases). Germline values: CDR1 MDHEN, CDR2 SYDVKM. The CDR3 has 13 amino acids. The V gene lost 3 bases and the J gene lost 2 bases, with 7 bases spanning the gap. CDR3 protein: CASSLSGQETQYF. In DNA, the CDR3 is TGTGCCAGCAGTTTGTCAGGGCAAGAGACCCAGTACTTC.

CDR3 DNA: TGTGCCAGCAGTTTAACAGGGGGGCCCGAAGAGACCCAGTACTTC. As protein: CASSLTGGPEETQYF. The chain uses TRBV28 and TRBJ2-5; 8 nucleotides agree with TRBD1. CDR1 is MDHEN and CDR2 is SYDVKM in the germline V gene. Germline trimming cut 2 bases from V and 3 bases from J; bases unmatched to any gene: 5. This CDR3 comprises 15 residues.

The chain joins TRBV5-8 to TRBJ1-4; perhaps TRBD1 as D (6 bases). The germline V gene encodes CDR1 SGHTS and CDR2 YDEGEE. Trimming removed 2 bases at V and 3 bases at J, with 11 bases between. This CDR3 has 15 amino acids. The CDR3 DNA is TGTGCCAGCAGCTTAGGACCAGGGGCTAATGAAAAACTGTTTTTT. This codes for CASSLGPGANEKLFF. The entire variable domain, with the rest obtained from reference TRBV5-8 and TRBJ1-4, is as follows: EAGVTQSPTHLIKTRGQQATLRCSPISGHTSVYWYQQALGLGLQFLLWYDEGEERNRGNFPPRFSGRQFPNYSSELNVNALELEDSALYLCASSLGPGANEKLFFGSGTQLSVL.

This clone was seen more than once but under ten times. The chain carries TRBV19 and TRBJ1-1; unclear D gene. The CDR3 has 12 residues. Trimming cost V 6 bases and J 6 bases, with 11 bases left between them. Germline CDR1 and CDR2: LNHDA and SQIVND (reference sequence). This CDR3 reads CASRVDRAEAFF. CDR3 bases: TGTGCCAGTAGGGTCGATAGAGCTGAAGCTTTCTTT.

The chain joins TRBV7-9 to TRBJ2-1; 11 bases align to TRBD2. This CDR3 has 17 amino acids. V shed 4 bases and J 8 bases; nucleotides not matched to a gene: 13. Germline CDR1 and CDR2: SEHNR and FQNEAQ (reference sequence). The CDR3 nucleotides are TGTGCCAGCAGCTCCGAGTTAGGTAGCGGGAGGGCGGATGAGCAGTTCTTC. Translated, it gives CASSSELGSGRADEQFF.

The DNA of the CDR3 is TGTGCCAGCAAAACGTCTTGGGATACGCAGTATTTT. It encodes CASKTSWDTQYF. J is TRBJ2-3 and V is TRBV25-1; no clear D. CDR3 size: 12 residues. The V and J ends lost 7 bases and 6 bases respectively, with 11 bases between them. Germline V gene data show CDR1 as MGHDK and CDR2 as SYGVNS. The variable domain in full, completed from reference TRBV25-1 and TRBJ2-3, reads EADIYQTPRYLVIGTGKKITLECSQTMGHDKMYWYQQDPGMELHLIHYSYGVNSTEKGDLSSESTVSRIRTEHFPLTLESARPSHTSQYLCASKTSWDTQYFGPGTRLTVL.

This clone showed up just once. This chain connects TRBV5-4 to TRBJ2-7, with D tentatively TRBD2 (5 bases). Germline CDR1 reads SGHNT; CDR2 reads YYREEE (reference sequence). The CDR3 has 14 residues. V was pared by 3 bases and J by 3 bases, with 13 bases between. The CDR3 region is CASSWDHGDYEQYF. The CDR3 DNA sequence: TGTGCCAGCAGCTGGGATCACGGGGACTACGAGCAGTACTTC.

The J gene is TRBJ1-1, the V gene TRBV28, with TRBD1 matching over 7 bases. CDR1 and CDR2 from the germline V gene are MDHEN and SYDVKM. V lost 4 bases to trimming and J lost 5 bases; unmatched junction nucleotides: 7. The CDR3 is 14 residues long. CDR3 protein: CASSSTGTGTEAFF. The CDR3 DNA sequence: TGTGCCAGCAGTTCGACAGGGACTGGGACTGAAGCTTTCTTT.

This clone was picked up one time. The chain carries TRBV11-2 and TRBJ1-2; maybe TRBD1 (6 bases). This CDR3 is built from 10 residues. Germline-derived CDR1 and CDR2 are SGHAT and FQNNGV. Trimming removed 8 bases at V and 8 bases at J, with 9 bases between. In nucleotides, the CDR3 is TGTGCCAGCGGCGACAGGGGCTACACCTTC. It yields the protein CASGDRGYTF.

This rearrangement joins TRBV28 to TRBJ2-1; 7 positions agree with TRBD2. J gave up 9 bases and V 10 bases, and 6 bases lay outside the gene matches. The CDR3 runs to 11 residues. Germline loops: CDR1 MDHEN, CDR2 SYDVKM. As DNA, the CDR3 is TGTGCCATTCTCCGGGGGGTTGAGCAGTTCTTC. It is translated as CAILRGVEQFF.

The chain is built from TRBV6-4 and TRBJ1-5; D not resolved. This CDR3 spans 16 amino acids. V was clipped by 6 bases and J by 0 bases, with 15 bases between them. Germline CDR1 MRHNA, CDR2 SNTAGT. The CDR3 region is CASRVHAGRSNQPQHF. The CDR3 DNA sequence: TGTGCCAGCAGGGTACACGCGGGCCGTAGCAATCAGCCCCAGCATTTT.

For this clone: Without the conserved terminal phenylalanine or tryptophan, this CDR3 likely stems from a read error. The chain links TRBV14 to TRBJ1-3, with D unclear. V was clipped by 0 bases and J by 0 bases, with 9 bases between them. The germline V gene encodes CDR1 SGHDN and CDR2 FVKESK. The CDR3 runs to 16 residues. The CDR3 sequence is CASSQELHSSGNTIYS. CDR3 nucleotide sequence: TGTGCCAGCAGCCAAGAATTGCATAGCTCTGGAAACACCATATATTCT.

The gene calls are TRBV6-1 and TRBJ1-2; 7 nucleotides line up with TRBD1. CDR3 length: 13 amino acids. J gave up 5 bases and V 6 bases, and 6 bases lay outside the gene matches. CDR1 MNHNS and CDR2 SASEGT come from the germline V gene. This CDR3 reads CASRMGTAYGYTF. Written as DNA, the CDR3 is TGTGCCAGCAGGATGGGGACAGCGTATGGCTACACCTTC.

This clone was detected once. V usage is TRBV12-5 and J usage is TRBJ2-5; 7 bases fit TRBD2. Germline V gene data show CDR1 as LGHNT and CDR2 as FRNRAP. Trimming took 9 bases from V and 4 from J; bases not matched to a gene: 5. The CDR3 runs 12 residues. CDR3 sequence: CASGSGGETQYF. Written as DNA, the CDR3 is TGTGCTAGCGGGTCGGGGGGAGAGACCCAGTACTTC.

V usage is TRBV5-1 and J usage is TRBJ1-6; 7 bases map to TRBD1. The CDR3 extends over 14 amino acids. J lost 8 bases, V lost 4 bases, and 6 bases had no gene match. Germline V lookup: CDR1 SGHRS, CDR2 YFSETQ. CDR3 in DNA: TGCGCCAGCAGCGGGGACAGTACCCATTCACCCCTCCACTTT. Its protein product is CASSGDSTHSPLHF.

The chain is built from TRBV6-5 and TRBJ1-1, with D uncertain. The germline V gene encodes CDR1 MNHEY and CDR2 SVGAGI. CDR3 length: 16 amino acids. The V gene lost 3 bases and the J gene lost 4 bases, with 18 bases spanning the gap. The CDR3 is CASSYGYGGATTEAFF. CDR3 nucleotides: TGTGCCAGCAGTTATGGATATGGAGGTGCGACCACTGAAGCTTTCTTT.

The rearrangement uses TRBV2 and TRBJ1-2; tentative D call: TRBD1 (5 bases). Germline loops: CDR1 SNHLY, CDR2 FYNNEI. V was pared by 5 bases and J by 4 bases, with 14 bases between. The CDR3 has 14 residues. CDR3 DNA sequence: TGTGCCAGCAGTCCCCCCGGGACGTTCTATGGCTACACCTTC. Protein: CASSPPGTFYGYTF.

This clone occurred a few times. The chain uses TRBV5-6 and TRBJ2-1, with D uncertain. V gave up 4 bases and J gave up 8 bases, with 7 bases separating them. This CDR3 has 11 residues. Germline CDR1 reads SGHDT; CDR2 reads YYEEEE. The CDR3, as DNA: TGTGCCAGCAGCCGAAGAGATGAGCAGTTCTTC. Its protein is CASSRRDEQFF.

The CDR3 sequence is CASSLGAVGSADTQYF. The DNA of the CDR3 is TGTGCCAGCAGCTTAGGGGCTGTCGGGTCTGCGGATACGCAGTATTTT. The chain couples TRBV7-9 to TRBJ2-3; D unresolved. Germline CDR1 reads SEHNR; CDR2 reads FQNEAQ (reference sequence). The CDR3 totals 16 residues. V was cut by 1 base and J by 6 bases, with 17 bases left in between.

The CDR3 here is CAWSAPRPYEQYF. CDR3 sequence (DNA): TGTGCCTGGAGTGCCCCTCGGCCCTACGAGCAGTACTTC. This rearrangement joins TRBV30 to TRBJ2-7; no clear D gene. CDR1 GTSNPN and CDR2 SVGIG come from the germline V gene (reference sequence). This CDR3 has 13 amino acids. V was clipped by 1 base and J by 2 bases, with 9 bases between them.

The gene calls are TRBV11-3 and TRBJ1-1; D not resolved. V gave up 4 bases and J gave up 5 bases, with 11 bases separating them. Germline V lookup: CDR1 SGHNT, CDR2 YENEEA. The CDR3 loop spans 13 amino acids. In nucleotides, the CDR3 is TGTGCCAGCAGCTCGGGCGTTTATACTGAAGCTTTCTTT. Protein sequence: CASSSGVYTEAFF.

This chain joins TRBV7-8 and TRBJ1-5; TRBD1 matches 10 bases. V gave up 3 bases and J gave up 7 bases; unmatched junction bases: 15. The CDR3 covers 18 residues. CDR1 SGHVS and CDR2 FQNEAQ come from the germline V gene. CDR3: CASSFGTGARDRRQPQHF. Written as DNA, the CDR3 is TGTGCCAGCAGCTTTGGGACAGGGGCCCGAGACAGAAGGCAGCCCCAGCATTTT. The complete variable domain, with remaining parts taken from reference TRBV7-8 and TRBJ1-5, reads GAGVSQSPRYKVAKRGQDVALRCDPISGHVSLFWYQQALGQGPEFLTYFQNEAQLDKSGLPSDRFFAERPEGSVSTLKIQRTQQEDSAVYLCASSFGTGARDRRQPQHFGDGTRLSIL.

At least ten counts were recorded for this clone. CDR3 bases: TGTGCCAGCAGCTTGGCGCAGGGCGATGGCTACACCTTC. Amino acids: CASSLAQGDGYTF. This chain joins TRBV5-8 and TRBJ1-2; tentative D call: TRBD1 (5 bases). Germline CDR1 reads SGHTS; CDR2 reads YDEGEE. The CDR3 spans 13 residues. V shed 0 bases and J shed 6 bases, with 9 bases lying between them.

The chain recombines TRBV7-9 with TRBJ2-1; either TRBD1 or TRBD2 may supply D (5 bases each). V was shortened by 0 bases and J by 6 bases, with 12 bases between the two germline ends. CDR1 is SEHNR, CDR2 FQNEAQ, per germline (reference sequence). The CDR3 length is 15 residues. CDR3 loop: CASSLAGTGLNEQFF. In nucleotides, the CDR3 is TGTGCCAGCAGCTTAGCGGGGACGGGTCTCAATGAGCAGTTCTTC.